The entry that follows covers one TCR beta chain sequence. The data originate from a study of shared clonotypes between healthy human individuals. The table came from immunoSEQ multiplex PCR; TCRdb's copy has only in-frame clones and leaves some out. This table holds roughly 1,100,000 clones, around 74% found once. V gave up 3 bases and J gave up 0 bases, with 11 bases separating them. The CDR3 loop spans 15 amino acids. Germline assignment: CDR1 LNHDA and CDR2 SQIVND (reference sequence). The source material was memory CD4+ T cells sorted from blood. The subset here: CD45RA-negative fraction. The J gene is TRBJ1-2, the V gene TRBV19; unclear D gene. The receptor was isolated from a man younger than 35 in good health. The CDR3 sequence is CASSITAAANYGYTF. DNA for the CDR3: TGTGCCAGTAGTATTACGGCGGCAGCTAACTATGGCTACACCTTC.